The rows below give T cell receptor beta chains drawn from one sample of a study of shared clonotypes between healthy human individuals. Here immunoSEQ multiplex PCR was the method, and the copy in TCRdb shows in-frame clones only, minus some. The sample contains about 750,000 clones, roughly 92% of which appear only once. Sequenced input: naive CD8+ T cells sorted from blood. These receptors were taken from a man aged 25-40 years in good health. Each CDR3 is given with its conserved first and last residue. D genes are given only for firm matches. Expanded clones get a size class; other rows say once, few or many, or leave the size out.

>TRBJ2-1|many|TRBD2|TRBV19
CASSVLLAGGDNEQFF
TGTGCCAGTAGTGTTTTACTAGCGGGAGGGGACAATGAGCAGTTCTTC
>TRBJ2-2|-|-|TRBV9
CASTGTGGLAITGELFF
TGTGCCAGCACCGGGACCGGTGGCCTAGCGATTACCGGGGAGCTGTTTTTT
>TRBJ2-1|-|-|TRBV21-1
CASSKTSGRNNEQFF
TGTGCCAGCAGCAAGACTAGCGGGAGGAATAATGAGCAGTTCTTC
>TRBJ2-7|-|-|TRBV7-9
CASSHPWAATTYEQYF
TGTGCCAGCAGCCACCCCTGGGCAGCGACAACCTACGAGCAGTACTTC
>TRBJ2-1|-|TRBD1|TRBV7-8
CASSTRDRVFNEQFF
TGTGCCAGCAGCACCCGGGACAGGGTATTCAATGAGCAGTTCTTC
>TRBJ2-3|-|-|TRBV5-1
CASSLLSTDTQYF
TGCGCCAGCAGCTTGTTGAGCACAGATACGCAGTATTTT
>TRBJ2-5|-|-|TRBV4-1
CASSQDGLTQYF
TGCGCCAGCAGCCAAGATGGCCTGACCCAGTACTTC
>TRBJ1-1|-|-|TRBV6-5
CASSSNSGLGTEAFF
TGTGCCAGCAGCAGCAATTCGGGACTGGGCACTGAAGCTTTCTTT
>TRBJ2-3|-|-|TRBV29-1
CSVGKGSVSTDTQYF
TGCAGCGTTGGGAAGGGGTCAGTAAGCACAGATACGCAGTATTTT
>TRBJ1-1|-|TRBD1|TRBV2
CASSRTGKLVEAFF
TGTGCCAGCAGTCGGACAGGGAAGTTGGTTGAAGCTTTCTTT
>TRBJ2-1|-|TRBD2|TRBV6-5
CASSYSAGVGNEQFF
TGTGCCAGCAGTTACTCGGCGGGAGTAGGGAATGAGCAGTTCTTC
>TRBJ2-7|-|TRBD2|TRBV29-1
CSVVPGGGYEQYF
TGCAGCGTCGTTCCCGGGGGGGGCTACGAGCAGTACTTC
>TRBJ2-7|-|TRBD2|TRBV5-1
CASRPAAGRGFYEQYF
TGCGCCAGCAGACCCGCCGCAGGGAGGGGTTTCTACGAGCAGTACTTC
>TRBJ2-7|-|TRBD2|TRBV2
CASSEVSLAGGEQYF
TGTGCCAGCAGTGAAGTTTCACTAGCGGGAGGCGAGCAGTACTTC
>TRBJ1-5|-|TRBD1|TRBV28
CASSHTGGISNQPQHF
TGTGCCAGCAGCCATACAGGGGGAATAAGCAATCAGCCCCAGCATTTT
>TRBJ2-7|once|-|TRBV11-2
CASSPTHSYEQYF
TGTGCCAGCAGCCCGACCCACTCCTACGAGCAGTACTTC
>TRBJ2-1|-|TRBD2|TRBV5-1
CASSSGTSDYNEQFF
TGCGCCAGCAGCTCCGGGACTAGCGACTACAATGAGCAGTTCTTC
>TRBJ2-1|-|TRBD2|TRBV27
CASKTSGWSYNEQFF
TGTGCCAGCAAGACTAGCGGGTGGTCCTACAATGAGCAGTTCTTC
>TRBJ2-1|-|TRBD1|TRBV29-1
CSLNLRGNYNEQFF
TGCAGCCTTAACCTCAGGGGGAACTACAATGAGCAGTTCTTC
>TRBJ2-2|once|-|TRBV18
CASSPYAPSQNTGELFF
TGTGCCAGCTCACCGTATGCCCCTAGCCAGAACACCGGGGAGCTGTTTTTT
>TRBJ2-2|-|-|TRBV7-9
CASRGPIGSTGELFF
TGTGCCAGCAGAGGGCCCATCGGGAGCACCGGGGAGCTGTTTTTT
>TRBJ2-7|-|-|TRBV27
CASSLSPYLANEQYF
TGTGCCAGCAGTTTATCGCCTTATCTAGCGAACGAGCAGTACTTC
>TRBJ1-1|-|-|TRBV29-1
CSVGPGNTEAFF
TGCAGCGTTGGGCCGGGGAACACTGAAGCTTTCTTT
>TRBJ1-2|-|-|TRBV11-2
CASSLDRNLGNYGYTF
TGTGCCAGCAGCTTAGATCGTAACCTCGGCAACTATGGCTACACCTTC
>TRBJ2-7|once|TRBD1|TRBV5-1
CASSLTGGTHEQYF
TGCGCCAGCAGCTTGACAGGGGGTACCCACGAGCAGTACTTC